The rows below give T cell receptor beta chains drawn from one sample of a study of shared clonotypes between healthy human individuals. TCRdb's table, derived via immunoSEQ multiplex PCR, lists solely in-frame clones and lacks some. Here the sample spans roughly 2 million clones, roughly 96% being singletons. The specimen was naive CD4+ T cells sorted from blood. Receptors originate from a man aged 18 to 29 in good health. Both conserved end residues are part of each CDR3. Each record gives: J gene, D gene, clone size, V gene, CDR3 DNA, CDR3 protein. A D gene is named only where the DNA matches it firmly. Rows give clone size only sometimes, using once, few, many, or a class for an expanded clone.

J gene: TRBJ2-7; D gene: TRBD1; clone size: -; V gene: TRBV10-3; CDR3 DNA: TGTGCCATCAGTGAGGACAGGGCCCACGAGCAGTACTTC; CDR3 protein: CAISEDRAHEQYF
J gene: TRBJ2-7; D gene: -; clone size: -; V gene: TRBV27; CDR3 DNA: TGTGCCAGCAGTTTAGGACCCCCCTACGAGCAGTACTTC; CDR3 protein: CASSLGPPYEQYF
J gene: TRBJ2-7; D gene: TRBD2; clone size: once; V gene: TRBV15; CDR3 DNA: TGTGCCACCAGCAGAGGGACTAGCGGGAGTGACGAGCAGTACTTC; CDR3 protein: CATSRGTSGSDEQYF
J gene: TRBJ1-1; D gene: -; clone size: -; V gene: TRBV18; CDR3 DNA: TGTGCCAGCTCACCACTACCACTCACCGGGGGCGTTGGGAACACTGAAGCTTTCTTT; CDR3 protein: CASSPLPLTGGVGNTEAFF
J gene: TRBJ1-4; D gene: -; clone size: -; V gene: TRBV15; CDR3 DNA: TGTGCCACCAGCAGAGAGGGGACATTAAATGAAAAACTGTTTTTT; CDR3 protein: CATSREGTLNEKLFF
J gene: TRBJ2-1; D gene: TRBD2; clone size: -; V gene: TRBV10-1; CDR3 DNA: TGCGCCAGCAGTGATGGACTAGCCGGGAGAAGGCAGTTCTTC; CDR3 protein: CASSDGLAGRRQFF
J gene: TRBJ1-4; D gene: -; clone size: -; V gene: TRBV5-8; CDR3 DNA: TGTGCCAGCAGCTTGGGGGGGAGACTTAATGAAAAACTGTTTTTT; CDR3 protein: CASSLGGRLNEKLFF
J gene: TRBJ1-1; D gene: -; clone size: -; V gene: TRBV7-9; CDR3 DNA: TGTGCCAGCAGCCACTTGGGCTGGCAGGTGGCGGGCACTGAAGCTTTCTTT; CDR3 protein: CASSHLGWQVAGTEAFF
J gene: TRBJ2-7; D gene: TRBD2; clone size: -; V gene: TRBV10-3; CDR3 DNA: TGTGCCATCAGGGTAGCGGGAGGTACGCACGAGCAGTACTTC; CDR3 protein: CAIRVAGGTHEQYF
J gene: TRBJ1-3; D gene: -; clone size: once; V gene: TRBV2; CDR3 DNA: TGTGCCAGCAGTGCTTTAACACAGTCTGGAAACACCATATATTTT; CDR3 protein: CASSALTQSGNTIYF
J gene: TRBJ1-6; D gene: TRBD1; clone size: -; V gene: TRBV2; CDR3 DNA: TGTGCCAGCAGCGGCAGGGGGTATTCACCCCTCCACTTT; CDR3 protein: CASSGRGYSPLHF
J gene: TRBJ1-4; D gene: TRBD1; clone size: -; V gene: TRBV7-9; CDR3 DNA: TGTGCCAGCAGCAGACAGGGTTGGGACGAAAAACTGTTTTTT; CDR3 protein: CASSRQGWDEKLFF
J gene: TRBJ2-3; D gene: -; clone size: -; V gene: TRBV6-6; CDR3 DNA: TGTGCCAGCAGTTACTCCGGGGTAAACACAGATACGCAGTATTTT; CDR3 protein: CASSYSGVNTDTQYF
J gene: TRBJ2-1; D gene: TRBD2; clone size: -; V gene: TRBV15; CDR3 DNA: TGTGCCACCAGCACAGTTGGGACTACCTTTAACCATGAGCAGTTCTTC; CDR3 protein: CATSTVGTTFNHEQFF
J gene: TRBJ2-3; D gene: TRBD1; clone size: -; V gene: TRBV5-1; CDR3 DNA: TGCGCCAGCAGCTTGGGGTCCACGGGACAGGTCGGAGATACGCAGTATTTT; CDR3 protein: CASSLGSTGQVGDTQYF
J gene: TRBJ2-2; D gene: -; clone size: -; V gene: TRBV11-2; CDR3 DNA: TGTGCCAGCAGCCCCCTAGAGAGCGAGACGAACACCGGGGAGCTGTTTTTT; CDR3 protein: CASSPLESETNTGELFF
J gene: TRBJ2-5; D gene: TRBD1; clone size: -; V gene: TRBV7-2; CDR3 DNA: TGTGCCAGCAGCTTAAACAGGGGCGTCGTCCAAGAGACCCAGTACTTC; CDR3 protein: CASSLNRGVVQETQYF
J gene: TRBJ1-2; D gene: -; clone size: -; V gene: TRBV5-1; CDR3 DNA: TGCGCCAGCAGCCCAATCCCGGTGGGAGTCTATGGCTACACCTTC; CDR3 protein: CASSPIPVGVYGYTF
J gene: TRBJ2-3; D gene: TRBD2; clone size: -; V gene: TRBV7-2; CDR3 DNA: TGTGCCAGCAGCTTAGTCTTACTAGCGGGAGGGCCGAATACGCAGTATTTT; CDR3 protein: CASSLVLLAGGPNTQYF
J gene: TRBJ1-4; D gene: -; clone size: -; V gene: TRBV5-1; CDR3 DNA: TGCGCCAGCAGCTTCAGAGGCGGGGAACGCGAAAAACTGTTTTTT; CDR3 protein: CASSFRGGEREKLFF